This T cell receptor beta chain came from a study of T cell responses to AZD1222 COVID-19 vaccine. Profiling relied on immunoSEQ multiplex PCR, and the TCRdb table lists in-frame clones only, not all of them. The sample lists fewer than 120,000 clones, roughly 90% occurring once. This clone appeared a few times. Pooling covered second doses at about 4 or about 12 weeks. This specimen consisted of peripheral blood, obtained 28 days after the second AZD1222 dose. The clonotype originates from an adult who received the AZD1222 COVID-19 vaccine.

CDR3 DNA: TGTGCCAGCAGCCCAGCCCAGGAAACAGCATATGGCTACACCTTC. This translates into CASSPAQETAYGYTF. This chain links TRBV7-9 with TRBJ1-2, with D hard to call. The V end was cut by 5 bases, the J end by 5 bases, with 18 bases between. CDR1 and CDR2 from the germline V gene are SEHNR and FQNEAQ (reference sequence). The CDR3 is 15 amino acids.